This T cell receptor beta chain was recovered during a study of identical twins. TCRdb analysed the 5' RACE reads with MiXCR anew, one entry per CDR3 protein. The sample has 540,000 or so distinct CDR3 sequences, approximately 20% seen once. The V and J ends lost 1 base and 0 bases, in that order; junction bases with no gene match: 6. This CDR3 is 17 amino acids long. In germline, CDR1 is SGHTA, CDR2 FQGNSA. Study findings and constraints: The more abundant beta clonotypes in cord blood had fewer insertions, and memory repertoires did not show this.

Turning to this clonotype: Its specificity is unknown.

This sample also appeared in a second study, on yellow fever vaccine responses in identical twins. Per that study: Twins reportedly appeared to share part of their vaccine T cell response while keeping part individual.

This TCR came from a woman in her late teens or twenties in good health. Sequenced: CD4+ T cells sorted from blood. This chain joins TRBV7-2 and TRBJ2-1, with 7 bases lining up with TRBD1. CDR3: CASSLVFRGFSYNEQFF. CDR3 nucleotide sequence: TGTGCCAGCAGCTTAGTCTTCAGGGGGTTCTCCTACAATGAGCAGTTCTTC.